This record looks at one TCR beta chain sequence and its context. Its antigen is currently unknown. The CDR3 loop spans 15 amino acids. Trimming removed 3 bases at V and 5 bases at J, with 14 bases between. Germline CDR1 and CDR2: KGHSH and LQKENI. Amplification of TCR alpha and beta CDR3 regions from RNA used iRepertoire nested multiplex PCR. TCRdb redid the calling of the multiplex PCR reads with MiXCR, one entry per CDR3 protein. The data contain approximately 400,000 distinct CDR3 sequences, less than 50% of them singletons. This specimen belongs to a study of glioma-infiltrating T cells. The overall study: Samples included WHO grade II oligodendrogliomas or astrocytomas and initial-diagnosis grade IV glioblastomas. Target coverage was roughly 4- to 11-fold for 800,000 to 1,000,000 blood T cells. Findings of the study overall: Shared blood CDR3 signature motifs marked patients with low tissue-blood divergence. Very few CDR3 sequences were shared between tissue and blood.

This receptor was obtained from a human donor with low-grade glioma or glioblastoma, undergoing nonglioma brain surgery, or in good health (not recorded which). Source material: glioma tissue, nonneoplastic brain tissue, or PBMCs (not recorded which). The chain links TRBV18 to TRBJ2-1; D is unclear. CDR3 loop: CASSPNGGANNEQFF. The CDR3 nucleotides are TGTGCCAGCTCACCCAACGGCGGAGCCAACAATGAGCAGTTCTTC.